This T cell receptor beta chain was profiled in a study of control samples from healthy donors and cancer patients. Germline V gene data show CDR1 as SGDLS and CDR2 as YYNGEE. The V and J ends lost 5 bases and 5 bases respectively, with 13 bases between them. The CDR3 consists of 13 residues. Profiling relied on immunoSEQ multiplex PCR, and the TCRdb table lists in-frame clones only, not all of them. The table has approximately 130,000 clones, more than 70% seen once. This clonotype was obtained from a man aged 60 to 69 in good health. Sequenced sample: blood. The V gene is TRBV9, the J gene TRBJ1-2; D ambiguous. The CDR3 here is CASRGAYPYGYTF. The CDR3 nucleotides are TGTGCCAGCAGAGGAGCTTACCCATATGGCTACACCTTC.